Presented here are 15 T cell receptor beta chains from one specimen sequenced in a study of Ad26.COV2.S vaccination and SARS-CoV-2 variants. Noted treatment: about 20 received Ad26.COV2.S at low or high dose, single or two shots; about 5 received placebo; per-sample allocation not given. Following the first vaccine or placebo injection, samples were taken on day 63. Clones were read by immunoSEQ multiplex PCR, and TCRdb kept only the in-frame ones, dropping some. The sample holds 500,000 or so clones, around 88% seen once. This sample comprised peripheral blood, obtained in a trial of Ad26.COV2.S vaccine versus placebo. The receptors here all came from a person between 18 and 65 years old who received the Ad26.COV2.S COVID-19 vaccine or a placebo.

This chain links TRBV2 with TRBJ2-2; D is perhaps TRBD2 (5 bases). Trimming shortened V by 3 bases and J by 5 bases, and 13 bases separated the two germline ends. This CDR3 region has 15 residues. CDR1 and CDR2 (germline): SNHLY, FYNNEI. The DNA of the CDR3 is TGTGCCAGCAGTGAGAGTCGGGGTGGGACCGGGGAGCTGTTTTTT. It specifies CASSESRGGTGELFF.

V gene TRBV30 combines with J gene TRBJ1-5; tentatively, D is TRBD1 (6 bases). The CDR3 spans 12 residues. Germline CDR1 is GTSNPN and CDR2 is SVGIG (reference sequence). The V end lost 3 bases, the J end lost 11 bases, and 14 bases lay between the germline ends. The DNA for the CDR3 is TGTGCCTGGAGCACCGGGACACCGACCCAGCATTTT. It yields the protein CAWSTGTPTQHF.

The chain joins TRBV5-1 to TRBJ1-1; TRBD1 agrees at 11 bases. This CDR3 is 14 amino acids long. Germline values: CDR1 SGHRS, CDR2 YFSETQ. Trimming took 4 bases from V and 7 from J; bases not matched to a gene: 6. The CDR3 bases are TGCGCCAGCAGCACAGGACAGGGGGCGGTTGAAGCTTTCTTT. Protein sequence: CASSTGQGAVEAFF.

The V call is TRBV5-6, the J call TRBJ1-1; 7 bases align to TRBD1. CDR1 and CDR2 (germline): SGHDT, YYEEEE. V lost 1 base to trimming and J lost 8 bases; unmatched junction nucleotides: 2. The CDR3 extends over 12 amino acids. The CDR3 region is CASSLRGREAFF. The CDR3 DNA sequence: TGTGCCAGCAGCTTGAGGGGGCGGGAAGCTTTCTTT.

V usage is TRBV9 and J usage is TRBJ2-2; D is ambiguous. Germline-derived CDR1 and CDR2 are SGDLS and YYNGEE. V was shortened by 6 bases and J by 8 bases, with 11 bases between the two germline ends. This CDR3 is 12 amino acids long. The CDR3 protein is CASNTRVGELFF. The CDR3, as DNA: TGTGCCAGCAACACGCGAGTGGGGGAGCTGTTTTTT.

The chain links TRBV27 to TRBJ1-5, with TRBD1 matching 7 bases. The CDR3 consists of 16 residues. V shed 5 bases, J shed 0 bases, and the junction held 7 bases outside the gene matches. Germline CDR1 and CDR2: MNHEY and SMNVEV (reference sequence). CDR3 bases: TGTGCCAGCAGTCGGGACAGACCCTATAGCAATCAGCCCCAGCATTTT. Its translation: CASSRDRPYSNQPQHF.

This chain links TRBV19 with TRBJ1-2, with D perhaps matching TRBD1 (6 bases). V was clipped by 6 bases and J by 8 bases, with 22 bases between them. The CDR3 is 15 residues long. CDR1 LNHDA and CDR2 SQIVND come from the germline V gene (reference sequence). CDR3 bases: TGTGCCAGTAGCGGGAGGACAGACTTTGCCCACGGCTACACCTTC. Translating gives CASSGRTDFAHGYTF.

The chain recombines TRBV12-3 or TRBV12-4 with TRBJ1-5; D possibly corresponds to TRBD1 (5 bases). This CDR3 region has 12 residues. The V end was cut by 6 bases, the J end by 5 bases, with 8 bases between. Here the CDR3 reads CASRWGDQPQHF. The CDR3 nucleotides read TGTGCCAGCAGGTGGGGGGATCAGCCCCAGCATTTT.

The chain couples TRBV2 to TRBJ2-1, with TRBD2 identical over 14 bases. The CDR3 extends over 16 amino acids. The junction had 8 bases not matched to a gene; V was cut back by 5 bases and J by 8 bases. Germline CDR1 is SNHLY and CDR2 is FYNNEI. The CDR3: CASSQGTSGSWDEQFF. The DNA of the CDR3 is TGTGCCAGCAGTCAAGGGACTAGCGGGAGCTGGGATGAGCAGTTCTTC.

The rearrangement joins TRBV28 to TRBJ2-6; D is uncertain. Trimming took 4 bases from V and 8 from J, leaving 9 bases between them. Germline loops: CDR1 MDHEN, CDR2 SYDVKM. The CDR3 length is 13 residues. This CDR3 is CASSSPSPNVLTF. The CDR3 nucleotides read TGTGCCAGCAGTTCCCCTAGTCCCAACGTCCTGACTTTC.

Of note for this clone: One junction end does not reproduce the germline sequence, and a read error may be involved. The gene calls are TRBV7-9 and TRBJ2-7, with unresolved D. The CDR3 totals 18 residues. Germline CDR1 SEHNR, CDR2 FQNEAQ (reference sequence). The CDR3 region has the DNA TGTGCCAGCAGCTTAGTGCCGGGCCCCCCTGGTTCCCCAGTCGGTTGGGACTTC. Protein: CASSLVPGPPGSPVGWDF.

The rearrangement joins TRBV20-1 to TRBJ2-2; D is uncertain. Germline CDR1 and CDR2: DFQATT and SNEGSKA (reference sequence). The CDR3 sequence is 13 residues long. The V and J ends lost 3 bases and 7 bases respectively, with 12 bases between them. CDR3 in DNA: TGCAGTGCTAGTGCCCCGATGAGCGGGGAGCTGTTTTTT. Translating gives CSASAPMSGELFF.

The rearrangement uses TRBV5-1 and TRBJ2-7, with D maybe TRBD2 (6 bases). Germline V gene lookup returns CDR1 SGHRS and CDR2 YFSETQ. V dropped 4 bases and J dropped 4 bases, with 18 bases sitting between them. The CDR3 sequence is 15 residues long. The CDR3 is CASSLDSGVLYEQYF. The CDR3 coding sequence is TGCGCCAGCAGCCTCGACTCGGGAGTGCTTTACGAGCAGTACTTC.

The CDR3 DNA is TGTGCCAGCAGACAGGGGCAGACAAGCTCCTACGAGCAGTACTTC. Protein product: CASRQGQTSSYEQYF. J is TRBJ2-7 and V is TRBV6-5, with 7 bases lining up with TRBD1. The junction had 8 bases not matched to a gene; V was cut back by 6 bases and J by 0 bases. The CDR3 is 15 amino acids. Germline V lookup: CDR1 MNHEY, CDR2 SVGAGI.

The CDR3 sequence: CASSESSTGGRSPLHF. For the CDR3, the DNA is TGTGCCAGCAGTGAAAGCTCAACAGGGGGAAGGTCACCCCTCCACTTT. V usage is TRBV6-1 and J usage is TRBJ1-6; TRBD1 matches 8 bases. Trimming cost V 2 bases and J 10 bases; bases outside gene matches: 10. The CDR3 loop spans 16 amino acids. CDR1 and CDR2 from the germline V gene are MNHNS and SASEGT.